This is a list of T cell receptor beta chains from one sample in a study of T cells after yellow fever vaccination. TCRdb re-analysed the 5' RACE reads in MiXCR, keeping a single row per CDR3 protein. The table shows around 250,000 distinct CDR3 sequences, with 6.9% occurring only once. The specimen comprised CD4+ T cells sorted from PBMCs, sampled 15 days after the yellow fever booster vaccination. These receptors all stem from a man under 40 who received the YFV17D yellow fever vaccine. Both conserved end residues are part of each CDR3. The order of the fields is D gene, J gene, V gene, clone size, CDR3 protein, CDR3 DNA. A D gene is named only where the DNA matches it firmly. Clone size is given for some rows only: seen once, a few or many times, or a class if the clone is expanded.

D: NA; J: TRBJ2-4; V: TRBV30; size: NA; CDR3: CAWNPYGGFNIQYF; DNA: TGTGCCTGGAACCCCTACGGGGGATTCAACATTCAGTACTTC
D: NA; J: TRBJ1-2; V: TRBV7-9; size: NA; CDR3: CASSFLDRRSYGYTF; DNA: TGTGCCAGCAGCTTCTTGGACAGAAGATCCTATGGCTACACCTTC
D: NA; J: TRBJ2-7; V: TRBV27; size: many; CDR3: CASSLRRDSYEQYF; DNA: TGTGCCAGCAGTTTACGGCGGGACTCCTACGAGCAGTACTTC
D: TRBD1; J: TRBJ1-1; V: TRBV5-1; size: NA; CDR3: CASSWELTGSEAFF; DNA: TGCGCCAGCAGCTGGGAACTGACAGGGAGTGAAGCTTTCTTT
D: NA; J: TRBJ2-2; V: TRBV20-1; size: NA; CDR3: CSAGTGESTSGHTGELFF; DNA: TGCAGTGCTGGGACAGGGGAGTCGACTAGCGGACACACCGGGGAGCTGTTTTTT
D: NA; J: TRBJ1-6; V: TRBV5-1; size: NA; CDR3: CASSSSWGESPLHF; DNA: TGCGCCAGCAGCTCCTCCTGGGGGGAATCACCCCTCCACTTT
D: TRBD2; J: TRBJ2-7; V: TRBV20-1; size: few; CDR3: CSAAGATGLAGGGEQYF; DNA: TGCAGTGCCGCGGGGGCGACGGGACTAGCGGGAGGTGGCGAGCAGTACTTC
D: TRBD2; J: TRBJ2-5; V: TRBV15; size: NA; CDR3: CATSRKLRTVGGRGETQYF; DNA: TGTGCCACCAGCAGGAAACTACGGACCGTCGGCGGGAGAGGAGAGACCCAGTACTTC
D: NA; J: TRBJ2-3; V: TRBV5-1; size: many; CDR3: CASSLFQYTDTQYF; DNA: TGCGCCAGCAGCTTGTTCCAATACACAGATACGCAGTATTTT
D: TRBD1; J: TRBJ2-1; V: TRBV20-1; size: many; CDR3: CSADRGRVSNEQFF; DNA: TGCAGTGCCGACAGGGGACGAGTAAGTAATGAGCAGTTCTTC
D: TRBD2; J: TRBJ2-1; V: TRBV5-1; size: many; CDR3: CASSWAGTSFDNEQFF; DNA: TGCGCCAGCAGCTGGGCCGGGACTAGCTTCGACAATGAGCAGTTCTTC
D: NA; J: TRBJ1-5; V: TRBV12-3/TRBV12-4; size: NA; CDR3: CASKDLTSNQPQHF; DNA: TGTGCCAGCAAAGACCTCACAAGCAATCAGCCCCAGCATTTT
D: NA; J: TRBJ1-1; V: TRBV18; size: few; CDR3: CASSEVLNTEAFF; DNA: TGTGCCAGCTCGGAAGTGCTGAACACTGAAGCTTTCTTT
D: NA; J: TRBJ2-3; V: TRBV24-1; size: many; CDR3: CATPGSAPQHTQYF; DNA: TGTGCCACCCCGGGTAGCGCACCACAACATACGCAGTATTTT
D: NA; J: TRBJ2-7; V: TRBV7-2; size: NA; CDR3: CASSLVWGSYEQYF; DNA: TGTGCCAGCAGCTTAGTTTGGGGCTCCTACGAGCAGTACTTC
D: TRBD1; J: TRBJ2-5; V: TRBV5-8; size: NA; CDR3: CVSSLVPGQGVQETQYF; DNA: TGTGTCAGCAGCTTGGTGCCGGGACAGGGGGTCCAAGAGACCCAGTACTTC
D: TRBD1; J: TRBJ1-1; V: TRBV14; size: few; CDR3: CASSHEQGRAFF; DNA: TGTGCCAGCAGCCATGAACAGGGGCGCGCTTTCTTT
D: NA; J: TRBJ2-1; V: TRBV7-3; size: NA; CDR3: CASSVWGGSYNEQFF; DNA: TGTGCCAGCAGCGTATGGGGTGGGTCCTACAATGAGCAGTTCTTC
D: TRBD1; J: TRBJ1-2; V: TRBV5-6; size: few; CDR3: CASSLEDRGRGYTF; DNA: TGTGCCAGCAGCTTAGAGGACAGGGGGCGCGGCTACACCTTC
D: NA; J: TRBJ2-1; V: TRBV29-1; size: NA; CDR3: CSVMTGGVYNEQFF; DNA: TGCAGCGTTATGACAGGAGGAGTATACAATGAGCAGTTCTTC
D: NA; J: TRBJ2-6; V: TRBV28; size: few; CDR3: CASSPRSGANVLTF; DNA: TGTGCCAGCAGCCCTAGGTCTGGGGCCAACGTCCTGACTTTC
D: NA; J: TRBJ2-4; V: TRBV28; size: few; CDR3: CASSLQGGIQYF; DNA: TGTGCCAGCAGTCTACAGGGCGGCATTCAGTACTTC
D: TRBD2; J: TRBJ2-3; V: TRBV20-1; size: NA; CDR3: CSARGPSGNTDTQYF; DNA: TGCAGTGCTAGAGGTCCTAGCGGGAACACAGATACGCAGTATTTT
D: TRBD1; J: TRBJ2-1; V: TRBV6-2/TRBV6-3; size: NA; CDR3: CASSNTGAEQFF; DNA: TGTGCCAGCAGTAATACAGGGGCTGAGCAGTTCTTC
D: TRBD2; J: TRBJ2-7; V: TRBV7-2; size: few; CDR3: CASTSGGRTAYEQYF; DNA: TGTGCCAGCACATCCGGCGGGAGAACCGCCTACGAGCAGTACTTC
D: TRBD2; J: TRBJ2-4; V: TRBV2; size: NA; CDR3: CASIAGGGKNIQYF; DNA: TGTGCCAGCATAGCGGGGGGGGGCAAAAACATTCAGTACTTC
D: TRBD1; J: TRBJ1-2; V: TRBV7-9; size: many; CDR3: CASTSWGQGNYGYTF; DNA: TGTGCCAGCACCTCCTGGGGACAGGGAAACTATGGCTACACCTTC
D: TRBD2; J: TRBJ2-1; V: TRBV10-1; size: many; CDR3: CASSSGTSGHNEQFF; DNA: TGCGCCAGCAGTTCCGGGACTAGCGGGCACAATGAGCAGTTCTTC
D: NA; J: TRBJ1-5; V: TRBV20-1; size: few; CDR3: CSAEKSNQPQHF; DNA: TGCAGTGCTGAGAAGAGCAATCAGCCCCAGCATTTT
D: NA; J: TRBJ2-1; V: TRBV11-2; size: few; CDR3: CASSLDRAGLVRDEQFF; DNA: TGTGCCAGCAGCTTAGATAGGGCGGGACTCGTTAGGGATGAGCAGTTCTTC
D: TRBD1; J: TRBJ1-1; V: TRBV15; size: few; CDR3: CATSRVRDSQGAANEAFF; DNA: TGTGCCACCAGCAGAGTTCGCGACAGCCAGGGGGCCGCCAATGAAGCTTTCTTT
D: TRBD1; J: TRBJ2-7; V: TRBV29-1; size: NA; CDR3: CSVRGQGSNEQYF; DNA: TGCAGCGTTCGGGGACAGGGGTCTAACGAGCAGTACTTC
D: TRBD1; J: TRBJ2-4; V: TRBV5-6; size: many; CDR3: CASSFGQGLNIQYF; DNA: TGTGCCAGCAGCTTCGGACAGGGACTTAACATTCAGTACTTC
D: TRBD1; J: TRBJ1-2; V: TRBV29-1; size: NA; CDR3: CSVGTGVSGYTF; DNA: TGCAGCGTTGGGACAGGGGTCTCTGGCTACACCTTC
D: TRBD1; J: TRBJ2-1; V: TRBV15; size: many; CDR3: CATSRDVGTGKGEQFF; DNA: TGTGCCACCAGCAGAGATGTCGGGACAGGGAAGGGTGAGCAGTTCTTC
D: NA; J: TRBJ1-1; V: TRBV27; size: NA; CDR3: CASSRPGVTTEAFF; DNA: TGTGCCAGCAGTCGTCCGGGGGTAACGACTGAAGCTTTCTTT
D: NA; J: TRBJ2-4; V: TRBV5-6; size: many; CDR3: CASSPATTSKNIQYF; DNA: TGTGCCAGCAGCCCGGCGACAACCTCCAAAAACATTCAGTACTTC
D: TRBD2; J: TRBJ2-7; V: TRBV20-1; size: NA; CDR3: CSASRGLYYEQYF; DNA: TGCAGTGCTAGTAGGGGACTATACTACGAGCAGTACTTC
D: TRBD2; J: TRBJ2-1; V: TRBV15; size: many; CDR3: CATSRGNLAGGDNEQFF; DNA: TGTGCCACCAGCAGAGGTAATCTAGCGGGAGGTGACAATGAGCAGTTCTTC
D: TRBD1; J: TRBJ2-1; V: TRBV12-3/TRBV12-4; size: many; CDR3: CASSLGQGGYNEQFF; DNA: TGTGCCAGCAGTCTCGGACAGGGTGGCTACAATGAGCAGTTCTTC
D: TRBD2; J: TRBJ2-4; V: TRBV12-3/TRBV12-4; size: NA; CDR3: CASSGGTSVLAKNIQYF; DNA: TGTGCCAGCAGTGGAGGTACTAGCGTTCTAGCCAAAAACATTCAGTACTTC
D: TRBD1; J: TRBJ1-2; V: TRBV28; size: many; CDR3: CASSRGDLYGYTF; DNA: TGTGCCAGCAGCAGGGGGGACCTCTATGGCTACACCTTC
D: TRBD1; J: TRBJ1-6; V: TRBV7-2; size: NA; CDR3: CASSPGDRWNSPLHF; DNA: TGTGCCAGCAGCCCCGGGGACAGGTGGAATTCACCCCTCCACTTT
D: TRBD1; J: TRBJ2-3; V: TRBV5-1; size: NA; CDR3: CASSLSPGQSTDTQYF; DNA: TGCGCCAGCAGCCTCTCGCCGGGACAGAGCACAGATACGCAGTATTTT
D: NA; J: TRBJ2-3; V: TRBV29-1; size: many; CDR3: CSARQGRIASSTDTQYF; DNA: TGCAGCGCCCGCCAGGGGCGAATTGCCTCTAGCACAGATACGCAGTATTTT
D: NA; J: TRBJ2-7; V: TRBV20-1; size: NA; CDR3: CSAREGSWRDTTYEQYF; DNA: TGCAGTGCTAGAGAAGGTTCGTGGAGGGACACAACCTACGAGCAGTACTTC
D: NA; J: TRBJ2-7; V: TRBV11-2; size: few; CDR3: CASSFESSAEQYF; DNA: TGTGCCAGCAGCTTTGAGTCCAGCGCCGAGCAGTACTTC
D: NA; J: TRBJ2-5; V: TRBV7-2; size: few; CDR3: CASSLDYGVQETQYF; DNA: TGTGCCAGCAGCTTAGATTATGGGGTACAAGAGACCCAGTACTTC
D: NA; J: TRBJ2-1; V: TRBV20-1; size: NA; CDR3: CSASRRYNEQFF; DNA: TGCAGTGCTAGCCGGAGATACAATGAGCAGTTCTTC
D: TRBD1; J: TRBJ1-2; V: TRBV7-2; size: NA; CDR3: CASSVRDRVNYGYTF; DNA: TGTGCCAGCAGCGTCCGGGACAGGGTAAACTATGGCTACACCTTC
D: TRBD2; J: TRBJ2-5; V: TRBV7-2; size: many; CDR3: CASSSGLAGGGETQYF; DNA: TGTGCCAGCAGCTCGGGACTAGCGGGAGGAGGGGAGACCCAGTACTTC
D: TRBD2; J: TRBJ2-1; V: TRBV6-5; size: many; CDR3: CASSYSIPGGPYNEQFF; DNA: TGTGCCAGCAGTTACTCGATACCGGGAGGGCCCTACAATGAGCAGTTCTTC
D: NA; J: TRBJ1-1; V: TRBV6-5; size: few; CDR3: CASSYSIGQQAFF; DNA: TGTGCCAGCAGTTACTCGATTGGCCAGCAAGCTTTCTTT
D: TRBD2; J: TRBJ2-1; V: TRBV6-1; size: NA; CDR3: CASRGSGTSGSNEQFF; DNA: TGTGCCAGCAGGGGCTCGGGGACTAGCGGGAGTAATGAGCAGTTCTTC
D: TRBD1; J: TRBJ2-3; V: TRBV20-1; size: NA; CDR3: CSASPGTGGDTQYF; DNA: TGCAGTGCTAGCCCCGGGACAGGGGGGGATACGCAGTATTTT
D: NA; J: TRBJ2-3; V: TRBV6-5; size: many; CDR3: CASSKGGSTDTQYF; DNA: TGTGCCAGTTCAAAGGGTGGGAGCACAGATACGCAGTATTTT
D: NA; J: TRBJ2-1; V: TRBV5-5; size: many; CDR3: CASSLLQDNEQFF; DNA: TGTGCCAGCAGCTTACTACAGGACAATGAGCAGTTCTTC
D: TRBD1; J: TRBJ1-1; V: TRBV10-3; size: many; CDR3: CAIRGTAPNTEAFF; DNA: TGTGCCATCAGAGGGACAGCGCCGAACACTGAAGCTTTCTTT
D: NA; J: TRBJ2-7; V: TRBV23-1; size: few; CDR3: CASSPPGARQYF; DNA: TGCGCCAGCAGTCCCCCAGGGGCTCGGCAGTACTTC